A selection of T cell receptor beta chains follows, all from one sample in a study of blood T cells in healthy people across ages. TCRdb passed the 5' RACE reads through MiXCR, listing each CDR3 protein once. The sample carries approximately 1,700,000 distinct CDR3 sequences, 35% to 50% recorded once. Source material: blood. The receptors were sampled from a human donor in good health. CDR3s include the opening cysteine and the closing phenylalanine or tryptophan. Each record gives: J gene, clone size, D gene, V gene, CDR3 protein, CDR3 DNA. The D gene is left open where the match is weak. The size entry is marked missing in some rows and otherwise reads once, few, many or a size class.

j_gene: TRBJ1-4
abundance: .
d_gene: TRBD1
v_gene: TRBV28
CDR3aa: CASSSEGTGAEKLFF
CDR3nt: TGTGCCAGCAGTTCCGAAGGGACAGGGGCTGAAAAACTGTTTTTT

j_gene: TRBJ2-7
abundance: .
d_gene: .
v_gene: TRBV7-9
CDR3aa: CASSFRDQGSYEQYF
CDR3nt: TGTGCCAGCAGCTTCCGGGACCAGGGGTCCTACGAGCAGTACTTC

j_gene: TRBJ1-2
abundance: many
d_gene: .
v_gene: TRBV5-6
CDR3aa: CASSLDSGYGYTF
CDR3nt: TGTGCCAGCAGCCTCGACAGTGGTTATGGCTACACCTTC

j_gene: TRBJ1-1
abundance: .
d_gene: .
v_gene: TRBV7-3
CDR3aa: CASSLTRQGWSTEAFF
CDR3nt: TGTGCCAGCAGCTTAACCCGGCAGGGTTGGAGCACTGAAGCTTTCTTT

j_gene: TRBJ2-5
abundance: few
d_gene: TRBD1
v_gene: TRBV7-2
CDR3aa: CASRTGNQETQYF
CDR3nt: TGTGCCAGCAGGACAGGGAACCAAGAGACCCAGTACTTC

j_gene: TRBJ2-7
abundance: few
d_gene: .
v_gene: TRBV7-9
CDR3aa: CASSPRTDRGAPYEQYF
CDR3nt: TGTGCCAGCAGCCCAAGGACTGACCGGGGGGCACCCTACGAGCAGTACTTC

j_gene: TRBJ2-1
abundance: .
d_gene: TRBD1
v_gene: TRBV20-1
CDR3aa: CSARGGTGVVSNEQFF
CDR3nt: TGCAGTGCTAGAGGTGGGACAGGGGTCGTCAGCAATGAGCAGTTCTTC

j_gene: TRBJ1-5
abundance: once
d_gene: TRBD1
v_gene: TRBV6-1
CDR3aa: CASSAQGASNQPQHF
CDR3nt: TGTGCCAGCAGTGCTCAGGGGGCCTCGAATCAGCCCCAGCATTTT

j_gene: TRBJ2-4
abundance: few
d_gene: .
v_gene: TRBV7-2
CDR3aa: CASSLVGAEEQYF
CDR3nt: TGTGCCAGCAGCTTAGTGGGAGCTGAGGAGCAGTACTTC

j_gene: TRBJ2-2
abundance: .
d_gene: .
v_gene: TRBV5-8
CDR3aa: CASRPTGTRLNTGELFF
CDR3nt: TGTGCCAGCAGACCGACAGGGACTCGGTTGAACACCGGGGAGCTGTTTTTT

j_gene: TRBJ2-4
abundance: few
d_gene: .
v_gene: TRBV5-1
CDR3aa: CASSLSDPLLGGFDKNIQYF
CDR3nt: TGCGCCAGCAGCTTGTCGGATCCGCTTCTGGGGGGCTTCGACAAAAACATTCAGTACTTC

j_gene: TRBJ2-3
abundance: few
d_gene: TRBD2
v_gene: TRBV4-3
CDR3aa: CTSSQESGAVDTQYF
CDR3nt: TGCACCAGCAGCCAAGAAAGCGGGGCCGTAGATACGCAGTATTTT

j_gene: TRBJ2-7
abundance: .
d_gene: .
v_gene: TRBV28
CDR3aa: CASSPSPSQGGPYEQYF
CDR3nt: TGTGCCAGCAGTCCTTCCCCCTCGCAGGGGGGTCCCTACGAGCAGTACTTC

j_gene: TRBJ1-2
abundance: .
d_gene: .
v_gene: TRBV15
CDR3aa: CATSTPGGGYTF
CDR3nt: TGTGCCACCAGCACCCCCGGGGGGGGCTACACCTTC

j_gene: TRBJ2-5
abundance: few
d_gene: TRBD1
v_gene: TRBV7-2
CDR3aa: CASSPGVTGGETQYF
CDR3nt: TGTGCCAGCAGCCCAGGGGTGACAGGGGGAGAGACCCAGTACTTC

j_gene: TRBJ2-3
abundance: few
d_gene: .
v_gene: TRBV6-6
CDR3aa: CASSYFHTQYF
CDR3nt: TGTGCCAGCAGTTACTTCCATACGCAGTATTTT